This entry features one T cell receptor beta chain sequence. Antigen specificity is unknown. The record originates from a study of T-cell memory formation after mild COVID-19. V gave up 9 bases and J gave up 4 bases; unmatched junction bases: 5. Germline values: CDR1 SEHNR, CDR2 FQNEAQ (reference sequence). The CDR3 contains 13 residues. TCR alpha and TCR beta cDNA libraries with sample barcodes and UMIs came from 5'RACE using constant-segment primers. TCRdb recomputed calls from the 5' RACE reads with MiXCR, one row per CDR3 protein. The sample gives 450,000 or so distinct CDR3 sequences, around 19% of which show up once; roughly 8% is in the top ten. Study-wide findings and caveats: Researchers report contracting CD4+ clones mostly in CM and EM, with CD8+ clones in EMRA. Cross-reactive memory apparently joined, as some responding clones appeared in pre-infection memory. Clones contracting over day 15 to 85 were CD4/CD8 balanced, with later expanders leaning CD4+.

The chain employs TRBV7-9 and TRBJ2-7, with 11 bases matching TRBD2. Sequencing input: PBMCs or a T cell subset sorted from them (not recorded which). This TCR came from an adult woman who had mild COVID-19 (a few samples of this study predate the infection). Cell type and time point are not known. The CDR3 DNA sequence: TGTGCCAGTAGCGGGAGGGCCGGGTACGAGCAGTACTTC. It translates to CASSGRAGYEQYF.